The 22 T cell receptor beta chains given below trace back to one sample, sequenced in a study of cytomegalovirus exposure and HLA in healthy donors. Primers: 60 Vbeta forward and 13 Jbeta reverse. Generated by immunoSEQ multiplex PCR, the TCRdb table keeps only in-frame clones and is missing some. The sample shows more than 95,000 clones, approximately 84% of them seen only once. What was sequenced was PBMCs. The receptors stem from a male donor in good health and CMV-seronegative.

This clone was picked up a small number of times. V usage is TRBV29-1 and J usage is TRBJ1-1; no clear D. The V end was cut by 7 bases, the J end by 2 bases, with 5 bases between. Germline V gives CDR1 SQVTM, CDR2 ANQGSEA. This CDR3 has 10 residues. CDR3 protein: CSAQNTEAFF. As DNA, the CDR3 is TGCAGCGCCCAAAACACTGAAGCTTTCTTT.

This rearrangement joins TRBV29-1 to TRBJ2-2, with 11 bases matching TRBD2. Germline V gene data show CDR1 as SQVTM and CDR2 as ANQGSEA. The CDR3 length is 15 residues. V lost 4 bases and J lost 3; bases outside the gene matches: 4. Here the CDR3 reads CSVVIAGGYTGELFF. The DNA of the CDR3 is TGCAGCGTTGTGATAGCGGGAGGGTACACCGGGGAGCTGTTTTTT.

This chain links TRBV7-2 with TRBJ2-1, with 9 bases fitting TRBD2. V trimming: 7 bases; J trimming: 9 bases; junction bases outside the gene matches: 16. The CDR3 is 16 amino acids. Germline V lookup: CDR1 SGHTA, CDR2 FQGNSA. CDR3 amino acids: CASTRPGSGRYVEQFF. Written as DNA, the CDR3 is TGTGCCAGCACCCGTCCCGGTAGCGGGAGATACGTTGAGCAGTTCTTC.

The chain couples TRBV7-2 to TRBJ2-1; the match to TRBD2 covers 7 bases. CDR1 is SGHTA and CDR2 is FQGNSA in the germline V gene. V gave up 2 bases and J gave up 10 bases; unmatched junction bases: 11. The length of the CDR3 is 15 residues. In DNA, the CDR3 is TGTGCCAGCAGCTTATACGAGGCGGGAGTTGGCGAGCAGTTCTTC. Translating it yields CASSLYEAGVGEQFF.

The chain is built from TRBV5-4 and TRBJ1-3; D gene uncertain. The V and J ends lost 0 bases and 0 bases respectively, with 16 bases between them. CDR3 length: 18 residues. Per germline, CDR1 SGHNT and CDR2 YYREEE (reference sequence). CDR3 bases: TGTGCCAGCAGCTTGGTTGCGGGGATGGGAAGCTCTGGAAACACCATATATTTT. Its protein is CASSLVAGMGSSGNTIYF. Drawing the rest from reference TRBV5-4 and TRBJ1-3, the complete variable domain is ETGVTQSPTHLIKTRGQQVTLRCSSQSGHNTVSWYQQALGQGPQFIFQYYREEENGRGNFPPRFSGLQFPNYSSELNVNALELDDSALYLCASSLVAGMGSSGNTIYFGEGSWLTVV.

The gene calls are TRBV6-1 and TRBJ2-7, with D possibly being TRBD1 (7 bases). V gave up 6 bases and J gave up 0 bases, with 15 bases separating them. Germline V gene sequence: CDR1 MNHNS, CDR2 SASEGT. This CDR3 is built from 15 residues. Here the CDR3 DNA reads TGTGCCAGCAGGCGGGCAGGGGGGAACTCCTACGAGCAGTACTTC. Translation gives CASRRAGGNSYEQYF.

This clone was detected only a few times. The rearrangement uses TRBV28 and TRBJ1-4; tentatively, D is TRBD1 (6 bases). In germline, CDR1 is MDHEN, CDR2 SYDVKM. The CDR3 contains 14 residues. Trimming shortened V by 6 bases and J by 8 bases, and 16 bases separated the two germline ends. CDR3 bases: TGTGCCAGCAGACCCCAGGGGCCTAGGGAAAAACTGTTTTTT. As protein: CASRPQGPREKLFF.

V is TRBV15 and J is TRBJ2-5, with TRBD2 identical over 11 bases. The CDR3 runs 15 residues. Trimming removed 0 bases from V and 5 bases from J; junction bases left unmatched: 2. The germline V gene encodes CDR1 LNHNV and CDR2 YYDKDF (reference sequence). CDR3 nucleotides: TGTGCCACCAGCAGAGATAGCGGGAGGGCCGAGACCCAGTACTTC. Translating it yields CATSRDSGRAETQYF.

The gene calls are TRBV5-6 and TRBJ1-2; D is unresolved. Trimming pared 6 bases from V and 2 bases from J, leaving 20 bases between. CDR3 length: 16 residues. Germline V CDR1 and CDR2: SGHDT, YYEEEE. The CDR3 nucleotides read TGTGCCAGCACCCCCCGGCCCCACAGAACCAACTATGGCTACACCTTC. The encoded protein is CASTPRPHRTNYGYTF.

The chain employs TRBV18 and TRBJ1-1, with D perhaps TRBD1 (5 bases). Germline V lookup: CDR1 KGHSH, CDR2 LQKENI. CDR3 length: 15 residues. The ends were cut back, 2 bases at V and 1 base at J, with 11 bases in the middle. The CDR3 spells CASSPVGGANTEAFF. As DNA, the CDR3 is TGTGCCAGCTCACCAGTGGGGGGAGCGAACACTGAAGCTTTCTTT.

The CDR3 bases are TGTGCCAGTAGCCTCCTGGGGGGGAGTGTACAGTACTTC. It translates to CASSLLGGSVQYF. V gene TRBV19 combines with J gene TRBJ2-5; TRBD2 aligns across 7 bases. The length of the CDR3 is 13 residues. J lost 11 bases, V lost 6 bases, and 12 bases had no gene match. In germline, CDR1 is LNHDA, CDR2 SQIVND (reference sequence). The whole variable domain, remainder taken from reference TRBV19 and TRBJ2-5, is DGGITQSPKYLFRKEGQNVTLSCEQNLNHDAMYWYRQDPGQGLRLIYYSQIVNDFQKGDIAEGYSVSREKKESFPLTVTSAQKNPTAFYLCASSLLGGSVQYFGPGTRLLVL.

The chain couples TRBV21-1 to TRBJ2-7; the table's TRBD2 call for D was not verified on the DNA. TRBV21-1 constitutes a pseudogene. This CDR3 is 11 amino acids long. CDR3 region: CASSNPREQYF. In nucleotides, the CDR3 is TGTGCCAGCAGCAACCCTCGCGAGCAGTACTTC.

The genes are TRBV6-5 and TRBJ2-7; D is undetermined. Germline V CDR1 and CDR2: MNHEY, SVGAGI. V dropped 2 bases and J dropped 3 bases, with 8 bases sitting between them. This CDR3 comprises 13 residues. The CDR3 spells CASSYRSGYEQYF. The CDR3 bases are TGTGCCAGCAGTTACAGGTCAGGCTACGAGCAGTACTTC.

This clone occurred a few times. The V call is TRBV27, the J call TRBJ2-1, with a weak D call TRBD2 (6 bases). V shed 5 bases and J shed 0 bases, with 11 bases lying between them. The CDR3 totals 15 residues. Germline assignment: CDR1 MNHEY and CDR2 SMNVEV (reference sequence). The CDR3 protein is CASSPTGGSYNEQFF. CDR3 DNA: TGTGCCAGCAGTCCCACCGGGGGCTCCTACAATGAGCAGTTCTTC.

This clone occurred a few times. The rearrangement joins TRBV7-8 to TRBJ2-1; 9 nucleotides align to TRBD2. The CDR3 covers 16 residues. Germline loops: CDR1 SGHVS, CDR2 FQNEAQ. The trim removed 1 base at V and 5 bases at J, leaving 6 bases unmatched. The CDR3 reads CASSLGGGRVNNEQFF. In nucleotides, the CDR3 is TGTGCCAGCAGCTTAGGTGGCGGGAGGGTCAACAATGAGCAGTTCTTC.

This clone was seen only once. The chain links TRBV25-1 to TRBJ1-4; 8 nucleotides agree with TRBD1. Germline V gives CDR1 MGHDK, CDR2 SYGVNS. The CDR3 is made up of 15 amino acids. Unmatched junction bases numbered 12, after V lost 7 bases and J lost 8 bases. This CDR3 reads CASNKIGQGGEKLFF. CDR3 sequence (DNA): TGTGCCAGCAATAAAATAGGACAGGGTGGAGAAAAACTGTTTTTT.

In this sample, this clone turned up once. The V and J genes are TRBV28 and TRBJ2-5, with D maybe TRBD1 (6 bases). V lost 0 bases and J lost 1, with 6 bases in between. Germline CDR1 reads MDHEN; CDR2 reads SYDVKM. CDR3 length: 14 residues. The CDR3 is CASSLWDSQETQYF. As DNA, the CDR3 is TGTGCCAGCAGTTTATGGGACAGCCAAGAGACCCAGTACTTC.

This clone was detected only a few times. DNA for the CDR3: TGTGCCAGCAGCCAAGGGTTTTGGAGGATCTCCTACAATGAGCAGTTCTTC. Translating it yields CASSQGFWRISYNEQFF. The gene calls are TRBV14 and TRBJ2-1, with D perhaps TRBD2 (5 bases). V was clipped by 1 base and J by 0 bases, with 13 bases between them. The germline V gene has CDR1 SGHDN and CDR2 FVKESK. CDR3 length equals 17 residues.

The chain employs TRBV10-3 and TRBJ2-1, with D maybe TRBD2 (6 bases). The CDR3 consists of 16 residues. CDR1 and CDR2 from the germline V gene are ENHRY and SYGVKD. The V end lost 4 bases, the J end lost 7 bases, and 20 bases lay between the germline ends. The CDR3 loop is CAISGRREYVMNEQFF. The CDR3 DNA is TGTGCCATCAGTGGAAGGAGGGAGTATGTTATGAATGAGCAGTTCTTC.

Comment on this clone: Other DNA sequences in the sample encode the same CDR3. The chain recombines TRBV18 with TRBJ1-1; the D gene is possibly TRBD1 (6 bases). Germline V gene sequence: CDR1 KGHSH, CDR2 LQKENI. V dropped 2 bases and J dropped 5 bases, with 12 bases sitting between them. The CDR3 contains 14 residues. The CDR3 DNA is TGTGCCAGCTCACCAGGGGGCGGGGGGACTGAAGCTTTCTTT. It codes for CASSPGGGGTEAFF.

The J gene is TRBJ2-7, the V gene TRBV29-1, with TRBD1 identical over 7 bases. The V gene's germline CDR1 is SQVTM and CDR2 ANQGSEA. Unmatched junction bases numbered 12, after V lost 4 bases and J lost 6 bases. This CDR3 comprises 14 residues. The CDR3 sequence: CSVVGARQGAEQYF. For the CDR3, the DNA is TGCAGCGTTGTCGGAGCTCGACAGGGCGCCGAGCAGTACTTC.

The chain is built from TRBV5-8 and TRBJ1-1; 10 bases agree with TRBD1. In germline, CDR1 is SGHTS, CDR2 YDEGEE. V lost 5 bases and J lost 6; bases outside the gene matches: 13. This CDR3 has 16 residues. In DNA form, the CDR3 reads TGTGCCAGCAGACGACGGACCGGGACAGGGGAGGCTGAAGCTTTCTTT. Protein: CASRRRTGTGEAEAFF.